One T cell receptor beta chain is described in this entry. The data stem from a study of blood T cell repertoires in COVID-19. As handled by the study authors: Reference gene primers were amplified, and this amplification served to estimate nucleated cell counts. Here immunoSEQ multiplex PCR was the method, and the copy in TCRdb shows in-frame clones only, minus some. V, J and clone size are those of that table, while D and trimming were read from the DNA. The sample includes about 210,000 clones, 85% of them seen just once. This CDR3 is 17 amino acids long. Germline V gene sequence: CDR1 MNHEY, CDR2 SVGEGT. Trimming left V 3 bases short and J 4 bases short, with 21 bases between.

The gene calls are TRBV6-2 or TRBV6-3 and TRBJ1-2; the D is unclear. The sequencing sample was made of peripheral blood. This TCR came from a woman of 80 years or more with acute or convalescent COVID-19. The CDR3 region has the DNA TGTGCCAGCAGTTATACGGTATACAGCAGCCCTCGCTATGGCTACACCTTC. Translated, it gives CASSYTVYSSPRYGYTF.